This TCR beta chain comes out of a study of OX40 agonist ivuxolimab in advanced cancers. Describing the broader study: The costimulatory receptor OX40 (CD134) was targeted by ivuxolimab, a fully human IgG2 agonistic monoclonal antibody. Patients were allowed to have had prior anti-PD-1, anti-PD-L1 or anti-CTLA-4 therapy, and 30% to 40% of the dose-escalation patients had been treated with checkpoint inhibitors. A male proportion of roughly 80% and a mean age of roughly 55 years, ranging from 23 to 79, were recorded for the dose-escalation cohort. The purpose of peripheral TCRbeta sequencing was to test whether ivuxolimab changed TCR sequence diversity and led to clonal T-cell expansion. Of the approximately 54 dose-escalation patients, hepatocellular carcinoma was present in roughly 19, melanoma in around 15, renal cell carcinoma in 9 and head and neck cancer in 9. Intravenous ivuxolimab was administered to patients every 2 weeks at six dose levels: 0.01, 0.1, 0.3, 1.5, 3 and 10 mg/kg. Three dose-escalation patients achieved partial responses, one with hepatocellular carcinoma and two with cutaneous melanoma. The paper reports the monotherapy dose-escalation portion (N of about 56 patients) of the phase I ivuxolimab trial.

Spanning cysteine to phenylalanine, the CDR3 consists of 16 amino acids. Of the read, only the CDR3 DNA is kept; its 48 bases are in frame from base 1. The V end gives up 4 bases and the J end 3 bases, leaving 12 bases in the junction not matched to a gene. Per the germline V gene, SGHTS is the CDR1 and YDEGEE is the CDR2. What the work shows at the level of the full study, not this receptor alone: After ivuxolimab, CD8+ T cells had more expanded clones than CD4+ T cells on average. At doses of 0.1 to 3.0 mg/kg, clonal expansion of both CD4+ and CD8+ T cells in blood was seen between baseline and week 6. In partial responders in the 0.1-3.0 mg/kg groups, normalized peripheral clonal expansion was found to be among the lowest, especially among CD8+ T cells. The antigen specificity of the clonally expanded peripheral T cells was not determined. Low levels of normalized T-cell clonal expansion were also seen in some patients who did not respond.

Patients with autoimmune disease history or receiving systemic immunosuppression were excluded from the trial. Peripheral blood for TCR sequencing was collected from all dose cohorts at baseline, on cycle 4 day 1, and on cycle 7 day 1. The samples were taken from a phase I, first-in-human, multicenter, open-label dose-escalation trial of ivuxolimab. Adults with locally advanced or metastatic head and neck squamous cell, hepatocellular, melanoma or renal cell carcinoma were enrolled in the trial. Before TCR sequencing, CD4+ and CD8+ T cells were separately sorted from peripheral blood. Concerning this clone itself: What this receptor recognizes is not known. No base quality values were provided; no much bigger clone lies one nucleotide off.

Genomic DNA was isolated from the sorted cells so that the TCRbeta CDR3 region could be sequenced. TCRbeta CDR3 regions were sequenced using the immunoSEQ Assay. Entries here come from immuneACCESS through TCRdb and include only in-frame sequences with V and J called. Some clones fail to appear in such tables; in the studies checked, an unresolved V gene covers under half of the shortfall, and the cause of the remainder is unknown. The sample profile shows about 23,000 clones; 83% of them were found once. The ten largest clones capture around 8.8% of the sample. The sequence derives from an adult with an advanced solid tumor such as melanoma, head and neck, liver or kidney cancer. The chain is assembled from TRBV5-8 and TRBJ2-5, and 7 bases in between align with TRBD1. Sequenced here: CD4+ or CD8+ T cells sorted from blood, sampled in a trial of the OX40 agonist ivuxolimab. The DNA sequence reads TGTGCCAGCAGCAGGGGGCAGCTTGAGGGTGAAGAGACCCAGTACTTC. Translation gives CASSRGQLEGEETQYF.